This T cell receptor beta chain was identified during a study of T cell responses to AZD1222 COVID-19 vaccine. Points from the study as a whole: White British people made up most donors, females outnumbered males, and clonal diversity was possibly underestimated. Dominant at 160-218 and 743-854, vaccine-associated CD4 TCRs also spanned spike. Spike-specific TCR breadth and depth grew following two AZD1222 doses.

The table came from immunoSEQ multiplex PCR; TCRdb's copy has only in-frame clones and leaves some out. This table holds 150,000 to 250,000 clones, approximately 91% found once. Worth noting for this clone: Its specificity is unknown.

V dropped 10 bases and J dropped 4; count of bases not matched to a gene: 9. Germline V gene data show CDR1 as SNHLY and CDR2 as FYNNEI. The CDR3 extends over 14 amino acids. This chain connects TRBV2 to TRBJ2-1, with TRBD2 identical over 8 bases. This TCR was recovered from an adult who received the AZD1222 COVID-19 vaccine. Sequencing used peripheral blood, obtained 28 days after the second AZD1222 dose. The CDR3 is CATRLASGYNEQFF. The CDR3, as DNA: TGTGCCACCCGCCTGGCTAGCGGGTACAATGAGCAGTTCTTC.